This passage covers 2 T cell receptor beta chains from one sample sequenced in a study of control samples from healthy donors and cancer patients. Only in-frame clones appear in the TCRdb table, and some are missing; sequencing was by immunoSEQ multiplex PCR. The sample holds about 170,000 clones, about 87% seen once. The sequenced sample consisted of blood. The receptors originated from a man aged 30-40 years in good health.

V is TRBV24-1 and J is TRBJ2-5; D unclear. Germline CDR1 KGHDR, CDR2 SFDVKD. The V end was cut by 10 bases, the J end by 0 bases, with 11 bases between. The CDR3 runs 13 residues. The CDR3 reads CATKDGYQETQYF. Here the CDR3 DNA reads TGTGCCACAAAGGATGGGTACCAAGAGACCCAGTACTTC.

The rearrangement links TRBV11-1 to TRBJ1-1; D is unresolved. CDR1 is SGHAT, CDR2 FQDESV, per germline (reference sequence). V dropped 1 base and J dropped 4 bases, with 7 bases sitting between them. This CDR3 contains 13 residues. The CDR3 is CASSLGARTEAFF. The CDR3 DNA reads TGTGCCAGCAGCTTAGGGGCTCGCACTGAAGCTTTCTTT.